This T cell receptor beta chain was found in a study of cytomegalovirus exposure and HLA in healthy donors. Points from the study as a whole: Both high specificity and high sensitivity reportedly marked the classifier's diagnosis of cytomegalovirus status. As a later analysis showed, a missense DCLRE1C variant was linked to trimming of TCR beta V- and J-genes.

PCR employed 60 Vbeta and 13 Jbeta primers. The assay was immunoSEQ multiplex PCR, and TCRdb's table has in-frame clones only and misses some. The sample spans around 140,000 clones; the ten largest clones claim around 1.5%. As concerns this clone: Its matching antigen is unknown.

These donors, healthy bone marrow donors, were studied. Germline V CDR1 and CDR2: SGHTA, FQGTGA. V lost 4 bases to trimming and J lost 4 bases; unmatched junction nucleotides: 7. This CDR3 has 16 amino acids. The genes are TRBV7-3 and TRBJ2-6, with 7 bases identical to TRBD1. The sequenced sample was PBMCs. The source is a woman in her forties in good health and CMV-seronegative. CDR3 coding DNA: TGTGCCAGCAGCTCAAACAGGGGTTCCGGGGCCAACGTCCTGACTTTC. This codes for CASSSNRGSGANVLTF.